Sequencing of this TCR beta chain was carried out in a study of Ad26.COV2.S vaccination and SARS-CoV-2 variants (dated by TCRdb to the early 2020s). In the study overall: Donors in the vaccine arm were drawn from COV1001, a multicentre, randomized, double-blind, placebo-controlled phase I-IIa trial testing Ad26.COV2.S in healthy adults. Ad26.COV2.S was administered intramuscularly at a dose of 5x10^10 or 1x10^11 viral particles, either as one shot or as two shots given 56 days apart. Sequencing of the TCRbeta repertoire served to evaluate the specificity and breadth of SARS-CoV-2-reactive T cell receptors following Ad26.COV2.S vaccination. The TCR-sequenced set comprised approximately 32 samples: around 20 Ad26.COV2.S vaccine recipients, 5 placebo recipients and 8 SARS-CoV-2 convalescent individuals. Trial participants were randomized into five groups of five: low-dose or high-dose Ad26.COV2.S given once or twice, or placebo on both occasions. Throughout the experiments and outcome assessment, investigators stayed blinded to trial group allocation. Results the study describes overall, beyond this receptor: Comparing responses between vaccine doses or regimens was not something the study was powered to do. Ad26.COV2.S recipients had higher spike-specific TCR breadth than placebo recipients (P = 0.0014). Vaccine and placebo recipients had comparable non-spike TCR breadth, which fits with the vaccine containing only spike. After vaccination, spike-specific CD8+ and CD4+ T cell responses were reported to show substantial breadth. The authors noted that total T cell responses may have been underestimated by the TCR breadth and depth analyses.

Counted from cysteine to phenylalanine, this CDR3 has 14 amino acids. The only DNA kept is the CDR3, 42 bases in frame from the first base. Trimmed from V: 4 bases; trimmed from J: 4 bases; junction bases lacking a gene match: 4. The germline V gene gives CDR1 as SNHLY and CDR2 as FYNNEI. The immunoSEQ Assay was used to sequence TCRbeta CDR3 regions. After extraction, genomic DNA underwent amplification by bias-controlled multiplex PCR, followed by high-throughput sequencing. On the authors' methods: To quantify the absolute abundance of each unique TCRbeta CDR3 region, sequences were collapsed and filtered. T cell fraction was estimated by normalization of TCRbeta template counts to usable DNA, with usable DNA being measured through amplification of reference genes present in all nucleated cells. Repertoire TCRs were annotated as SARS-CoV-2-specific by exact matching of V gene, CDR3 amino acid sequence and J gene to a known reactive TCR set. The reference SARS-CoV-2 TCR set was obtained from MIRA and was filtered for enrichment in COVID-19-positive ImmuneCODE repertoires, whereby public or cross-reactive TCRs were removed. Using the MIRA antigens, annotated TCRs were further analysed by specific ORF or by position within an ORF. Breadth was defined as annotated unique rearrangements over total unique productive rearrangements; depth was the summed frequency of those rearrangements. Two-sided Wilcoxon rank-sum tests were used to compare TCR breadth between groups. TCRdb obtained this table from immuneACCESS and retained in-frame rearrangements with V and J assigned. These tables miss some clones; where compared with another copy, unresolved V genes account for less than half of the shortfall, and the remainder is unexplained. V and J calls plus clone size are reproduced from that table; the DNA served to infer D and trimming. The sample includes about 380,000 clones, with roughly 85% observed a single time. The top ten hold approximately 7% of the sample.

This clone has more than one count but fewer than ten. The specificity of this receptor is unknown. Per-nucleotide qualities are absent, and no much larger clonotype sits a single base away. In light of the paper, this sample's treatment or condition label describes: over 15 received Ad26.COV2.S at low or high dose, single or two shots; 5 received placebo; per-sample allocation not given. For vaccine and placebo recipients, repertoires were sequenced using samples collected on day 63 after the first injection. In Cohort 1b, more than 20 adults aged 18-55 years were enrolled at a single site in Boston, USA, between 29 July and 7 August 2020. Ad26.COV2.S consisted of a replication-incompetent adenovirus type 26 vector by which a prefusion-stabilized SARS-CoV-2 spike protein from the original Wuhan strain was expressed.

The sequence was obtained from a person between 18 and 65 years old who received the Ad26.COV2.S COVID-19 vaccine or a placebo. Specimen: peripheral blood, collected in a trial of Ad26.COV2.S vaccine versus placebo. The V gene is TRBV2 and the J gene is TRBJ1-5; TRBD1 matches 7 bases in the middle. CDR3 reads: CASSGQGQNQPQHF. At the DNA level, the sequence is TGTGCCAGCAGTGGACAGGGCCAAAATCAGCCCCAGCATTTT.